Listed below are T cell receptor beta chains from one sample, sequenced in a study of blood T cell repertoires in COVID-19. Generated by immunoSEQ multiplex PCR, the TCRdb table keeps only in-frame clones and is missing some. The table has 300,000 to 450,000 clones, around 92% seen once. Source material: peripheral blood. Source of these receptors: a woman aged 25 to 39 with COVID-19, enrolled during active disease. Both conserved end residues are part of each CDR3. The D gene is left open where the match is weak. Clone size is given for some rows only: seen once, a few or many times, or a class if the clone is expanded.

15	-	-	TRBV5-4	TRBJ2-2	CASSLGRPYTGELFF	TGTGCCAGCAGCTTGGGCAGGCCGTACACCGGGGAGCTGTTTTTT
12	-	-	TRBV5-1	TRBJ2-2	CATPGDTGELFF	TGCGCCACCCCCGGGGACACCGGGGAGCTGTTTTTT
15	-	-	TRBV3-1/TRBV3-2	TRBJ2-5	CASSRRDAPGETQYF	TGTGCCAGCAGCCGGCGGGACGCCCCTGGGGAGACCCAGTACTTC
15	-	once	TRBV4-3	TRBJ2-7	CASSATPGGSYEQYF	TGCGCCAGCAGCGCTACTCCAGGGGGGTCCTACGAGCAGTACTTC
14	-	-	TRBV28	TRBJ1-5	CASTPPGSSQPQHF	TGTGCAAGCACCCCCCCAGGGTCCAGTCAGCCCCAGCATTTT
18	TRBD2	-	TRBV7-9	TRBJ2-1	CASSPYPKTSGGYNEQFF	TGTGCCAGCAGTCCTTACCCCAAGACTAGCGGGGGGTACAATGAGCAGTTCTTC
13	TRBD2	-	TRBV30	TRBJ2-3	CAWASGLTDTQYF	TGTGCCTGGGCTAGCGGCCTCACAGATACGCAGTATTTT
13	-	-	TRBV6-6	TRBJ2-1	CASSYLQYNEQFF	TGTGCCAGCAGTTATCTACAGTACAATGAGCAGTTCTTC
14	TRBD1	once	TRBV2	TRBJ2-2	CASNSNRGGGELFF	TGTGCCAGCAACTCGAACAGGGGCGGCGGGGAGCTGTTTTTT
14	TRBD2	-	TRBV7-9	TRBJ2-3	CASSFAGVTDTQYF	TGTGCCAGCAGCTTTGCGGGGGTCACAGATACGCAGTATTTT
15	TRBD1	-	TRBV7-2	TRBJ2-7	CASSPQGQGGYEQYF	TGTGCCAGCAGCCCACAGGGACAGGGGGGGTACGAGCAGTACTTC
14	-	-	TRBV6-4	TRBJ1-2	CASSDSLRGFGYTF	TGTGCCAGCAGTGACTCGCTAAGGGGCTTTGGCTACACCTTC
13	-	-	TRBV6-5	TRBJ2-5	CASRGGALKTQYF	TGTGCCTCCCGTGGGGGGGCTCTGAAGACCCAGTACTTC
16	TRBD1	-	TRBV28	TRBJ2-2	CASSFWTGGNTGELFF	TGTGCCAGCAGTTTTTGGACAGGCGGAAACACCGGGGAGCTGTTTTTT
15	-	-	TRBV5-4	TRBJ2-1	CASSLGTTTYNEQFF	TGTGCCAGCAGCTTGGGGACTACCACCTACAATGAGCAGTTCTTC
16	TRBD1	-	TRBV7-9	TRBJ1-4	CASSLRQGWANEKLFF	TGTGCCAGCAGCCTCAGACAGGGTTGGGCTAATGAAAAACTGTTTTTT
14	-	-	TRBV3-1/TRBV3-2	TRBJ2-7	CASSGTQFSYEQYF	TGTGCCAGCAGCGGGACTCAGTTCAGCTACGAGCAGTACTTC
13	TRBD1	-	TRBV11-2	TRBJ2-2	CASSLGTDRGMFF	TGTGCCAGCAGCTTAGGCACGGACAGGGGGATGTTTTTT
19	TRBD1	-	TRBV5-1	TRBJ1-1	CASSSGLIAGGGGRTEAFF	TGCGCCAGCAGCTCGGGCTTGATAGCAGGGGGCGGCGGAAGGACTGAAGCTTTCTTT
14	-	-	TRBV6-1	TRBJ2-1	CASSDLALGNEQFF	TGTGCCAGCAGTGATCTAGCCCTGGGCAATGAGCAGTTCTTC
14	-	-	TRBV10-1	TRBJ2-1	CASSEYGRGGPQFF	TGCGCCAGCAGTGAGTACGGGAGAGGAGGACCCCAGTTCTTC
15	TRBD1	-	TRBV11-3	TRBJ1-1	CASSPGDREVTEAFF	TGTGCCAGCAGCCCAGGGGACAGGGAGGTGACTGAAGCTTTCTTT
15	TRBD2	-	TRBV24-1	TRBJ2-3	CATSDSASGMDTQYF	TGTGCCACCAGTGATTCAGCTAGCGGGATGGATACGCAGTATTTT
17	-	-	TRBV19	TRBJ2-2	CASSIAGGQGLAGELFF	TGTGCCAGTAGTATTGCAGGTGGTCAGGGACTGGCCGGGGAGCTGTTTTTT
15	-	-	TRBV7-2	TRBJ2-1	CASSPTGAGFYEQFF	TGTGCCAGCAGCCCAACAGGAGCCGGGTTCTATGAGCAGTTCTTC
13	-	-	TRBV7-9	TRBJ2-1	CASSARLGNEQFF	TGTGCCAGCAGCGCCCGACTTGGGAATGAGCAGTTCTTC
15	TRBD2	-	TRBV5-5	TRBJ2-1	CASSRTSGPDNEQFF	TGTGCCAGCAGCCGGACTAGCGGGCCAGACAATGAGCAGTTCTTC
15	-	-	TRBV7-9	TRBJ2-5	CASSYLQARQETQYF	TGTGCCAGCAGCTACCTACAGGCAAGACAAGAGACCCAGTACTTC
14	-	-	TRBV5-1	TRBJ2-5	CASRGAGYQETQYF	TGCGCCAGCCGGGGGGCGGGGTACCAAGAGACCCAGTACTTC
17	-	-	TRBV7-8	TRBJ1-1	CASSPRRPSGRNTEAFF	TGTGCCAGCAGCCCAAGAAGGCCCTCGGGAAGGAACACTGAAGCTTTCTTT
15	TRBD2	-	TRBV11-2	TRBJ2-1	CASSSGTSRGNEQFF	TGTGCCAGCAGCTCCGGGACTAGCCGGGGCAATGAGCAGTTCTTC
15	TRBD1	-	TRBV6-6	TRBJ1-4	CASSPTTGVIEKLFF	TGTGCCAGCAGTCCCACCACAGGGGTTATTGAAAAACTGTTTTTT
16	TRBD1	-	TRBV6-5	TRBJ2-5	CASSYSKTGGGETQYF	TGTGCCAGCAGTTACTCGAAAACAGGGGGTGGAGAGACCCAGTACTTC
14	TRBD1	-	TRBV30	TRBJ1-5	CAWSKTGDNQPQHF	TGTGCCTGGAGCAAGACAGGGGACAATCAGCCCCAGCATTTT
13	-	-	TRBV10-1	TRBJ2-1	CASSAGGHNEQFF	TGCGCCAGCAGCGCCGGGGGACACAATGAGCAGTTCTTC
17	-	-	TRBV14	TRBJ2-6	CASSQGTSGSGANVLTF	TGTGCCAGCAGCCAAGGGACCAGCGGCTCTGGGGCCAACGTCCTGACTTTC
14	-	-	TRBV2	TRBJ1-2	CASSEHPGNYGYTF	TGTGCCAGCAGTGAACACCCAGGGAACTATGGCTACACCTTC
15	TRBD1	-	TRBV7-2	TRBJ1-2	CASSVGQGVDYGYTF	TGTGCCAGCAGCGTGGGACAGGGGGTAGACTATGGCTACACCTTC
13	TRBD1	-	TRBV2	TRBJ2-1	CASGTGPYNEQFF	TGTGCCAGCGGGACAGGGCCCTACAATGAGCAGTTCTTC
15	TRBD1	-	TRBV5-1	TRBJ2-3	CASSAAGQEADTQYF	TGCGCCAGCAGCGCGGCGGGACAGGAAGCAGATACGCAGTATTTT
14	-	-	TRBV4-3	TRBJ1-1	CASSQGTANTEAFF	TGCGCCAGCAGCCAAGGGACAGCAAACACTGAAGCTTTCTTT
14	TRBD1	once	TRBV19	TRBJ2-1	CASQKGQVVDEQFF	TGTGCCAGCCAAAAGGGACAGGTGGTCGATGAGCAGTTCTTC
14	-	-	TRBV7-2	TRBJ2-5	CASSLLTREETQYF	TGTGCCAGCAGCTTACTTACCAGGGAAGAGACCCAGTACTTC
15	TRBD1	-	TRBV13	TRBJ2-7	CASSQAGTAIYEQYF	TGTGCCAGCAGCCAAGCCGGGACAGCGATCTACGAGCAGTACTTC
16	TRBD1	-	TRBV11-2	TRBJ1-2	CASKSRGDRGMRGYTF	TGTGCCAGCAAATCCCGGGGAGACAGGGGGATGCGAGGCTACACCTTC
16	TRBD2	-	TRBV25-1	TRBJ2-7	CASRAKDGRGSYEQYF	TGTGCCAGCAGGGCAAAGGACGGGAGGGGGTCCTACGAGCAGTACTTC
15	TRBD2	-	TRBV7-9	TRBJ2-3	CASSDSGSSTDTQYF	TGTGCCAGCAGCGATAGCGGGAGCAGTACAGATACGCAGTATTTT
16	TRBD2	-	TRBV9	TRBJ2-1	CASSTRRTSGRHEQFF	TGTGCCAGCAGTACCCGGCGTACTAGCGGGAGACATGAGCAGTTCTTC
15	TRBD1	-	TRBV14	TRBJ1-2	CASSLGGTALYGYTF	TGTGCCAGCAGCCTCGGCGGGACAGCCCTCTATGGCTACACCTTC
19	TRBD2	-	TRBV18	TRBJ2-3	CASSPPGLAGGSGTDTQYF	TGTGCCAGCTCACCACCGGGACTAGCGGGGGGGAGCGGCACAGATACGCAGTATTTT
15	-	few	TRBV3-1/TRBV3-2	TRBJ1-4	CASSQDQGTNEKLFF	TGTGCCAGCAGCCAAGATCAGGGAACTAATGAAAAACTGTTTTTT
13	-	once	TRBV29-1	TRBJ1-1	CSVDTGGVTEAFF	TGCAGCGTTGACACTGGGGGCGTCACTGAAGCTTTCTTT
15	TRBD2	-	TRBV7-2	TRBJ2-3	CASSLTSGRVDTQYF	TGTGCCAGCAGCTTGACTAGCGGGAGGGTGGATACGCAGTATTTT
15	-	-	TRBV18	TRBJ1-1	CASQRGRWGNTEAFF	TGTGCCAGCCAACGGGGAAGGTGGGGGAACACTGAAGCTTTCTTT
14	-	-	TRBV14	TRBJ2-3	CASSQDPITDTQYF	TGTGCCAGCAGCCAAGATCCCATCACAGATACGCAGTATTTT
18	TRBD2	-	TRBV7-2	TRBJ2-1	CASSLGGLAGQTYNEQFF	TGTGCCAGCAGCTTAGGAGGACTAGCGGGACAGACCTACAATGAGCAGTTCTTC
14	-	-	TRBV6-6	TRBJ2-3	CASRTGLGGDTQYF	TGTGCCAGCAGAACGGGACTGGGTGGAGACACGCAGTATTTT